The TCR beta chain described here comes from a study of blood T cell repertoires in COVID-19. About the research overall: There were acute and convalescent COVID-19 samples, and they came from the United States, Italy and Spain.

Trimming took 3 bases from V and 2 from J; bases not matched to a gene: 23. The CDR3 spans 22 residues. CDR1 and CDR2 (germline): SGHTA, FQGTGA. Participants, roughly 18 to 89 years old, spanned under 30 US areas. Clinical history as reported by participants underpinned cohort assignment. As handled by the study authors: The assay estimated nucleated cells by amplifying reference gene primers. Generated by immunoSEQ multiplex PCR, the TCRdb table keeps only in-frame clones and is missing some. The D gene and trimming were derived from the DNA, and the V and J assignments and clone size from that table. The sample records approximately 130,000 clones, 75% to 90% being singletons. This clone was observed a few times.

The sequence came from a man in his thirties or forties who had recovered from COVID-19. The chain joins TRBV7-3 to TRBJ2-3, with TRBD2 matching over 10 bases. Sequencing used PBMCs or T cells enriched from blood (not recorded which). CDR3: CASSFSPWRPLTSGRNTDTQYF. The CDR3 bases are TGTGCCAGCAGCTTCTCACCGTGGCGGCCCTTGACTAGCGGGCGTAACACAGATACGCAGTATTTT.